A single sample is the source of the 5 T cell receptor beta chains below, sequenced in a study of glioma-infiltrating T cells after dendritic cell vaccination. Only in-frame clones appear in the TCRdb table, and some are missing; sequencing was by immunoSEQ multiplex PCR. There are roughly 100,000 clones in the sample; roughly 76% occur only once, and 12% lies in the top ten. The sequenced sample was blood, obtained before dendritic cell vaccination. The receptors come from a human donor with glioblastoma.

The V gene is TRBV11-3, the J gene TRBJ2-5, with 16 bases aligning to TRBD2. CDR1 and CDR2 (germline): SGHNT, YENEEA. J gave up 7 bases and V 8 bases, and 19 bases lay outside the gene matches. The CDR3 has 19 amino acids. The CDR3 is CASGPDGTSGGGPAGTQYF. The CDR3 coding sequence is TGTGCCAGCGGCCCGGACGGGACTAGCGGGGGGGGTCCTGCGGGGACCCAGTACTTC.

This clone appeared a single time. The V call is TRBV28, the J call TRBJ2-1, with TRBD1 identical over 7 bases. The CDR3 covers 13 residues. Germline V gene data show CDR1 as MDHEN and CDR2 as SYDVKM. The trim removed 4 bases at V and 7 bases at J, leaving 4 bases unmatched. This CDR3 is CASSSGQTNEQFF. Written as DNA, the CDR3 is TGTGCCAGCAGTTCGGGACAGACTAATGAGCAGTTCTTC.

The rearrangement links TRBV5-1 to TRBJ2-1; TRBD2 agrees at 12 bases. CDR1 and CDR2 (germline): SGHRS, YFSETQ. Trimming cost V 1 base and J 7 bases; bases outside gene matches: 6. The CDR3 loop spans 16 amino acids. CDR3 loop: CASSLPPTSGGNEQFF. As DNA, the CDR3 is TGCGCCAGCAGCTTGCCCCCGACTAGCGGGGGAAATGAGCAGTTCTTC.

This clone appeared a few times. The chain uses TRBV10-3 and TRBJ2-3, with TRBD2 matching over 13 bases. Trimming took 3 bases from V and 5 from J; bases not matched to a gene: 5. CDR3 length equals 16 residues. Germline assignment: CDR1 ENHRY and CDR2 SYGVKD. Here the CDR3 reads CAISDPTSGGGDTQYF. CDR3 nucleotide sequence: TGTGCCATCAGTGATCCTACTAGCGGGGGGGGAGATACGCAGTATTTT.

This chain links TRBV7-9 with TRBJ1-4; 7 bases fit TRBD1. Germline assignment: CDR1 SEHNR and CDR2 FQNEAQ (reference sequence). The CDR3 contains 13 residues. The trim removed 10 bases at V and 1 base at J, leaving 3 bases unmatched. CDR3 in DNA: TGTGCCACCCAGGGGGAAACTAATGAAAAACTGTTTTTT. Amino acid sequence: CATQGETNEKLFF.